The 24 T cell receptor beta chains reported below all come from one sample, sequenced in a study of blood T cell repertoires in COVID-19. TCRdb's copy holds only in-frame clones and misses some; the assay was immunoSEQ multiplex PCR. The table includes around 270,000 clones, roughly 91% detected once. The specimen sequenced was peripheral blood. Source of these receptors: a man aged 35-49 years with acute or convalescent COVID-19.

Written as DNA, the CDR3 is TGTGCCAGCAGCTTATCGGGGGTTGGCACTGAAGCTTTCTTT. This gives the protein CASSLSGVGTEAFF. This sequence joins TRBV7-9 and TRBJ1-1; possible D gene TRBD1, 5 bases. CDR1 and CDR2 from the germline V gene are SEHNR and FQNEAQ (reference sequence). CDR3 size: 14 residues. V gave up 2 bases and J gave up 4 bases, with 11 bases separating them.

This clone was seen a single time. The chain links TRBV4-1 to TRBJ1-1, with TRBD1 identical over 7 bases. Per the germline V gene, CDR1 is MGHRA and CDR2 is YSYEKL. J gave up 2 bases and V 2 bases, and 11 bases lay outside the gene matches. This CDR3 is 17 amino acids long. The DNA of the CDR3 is TGCGCCAGCAGCCAACTTCTACTATACAGGGGTAACACTGAAGCTTTCTTT. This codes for CASSQLLLYRGNTEAFF.

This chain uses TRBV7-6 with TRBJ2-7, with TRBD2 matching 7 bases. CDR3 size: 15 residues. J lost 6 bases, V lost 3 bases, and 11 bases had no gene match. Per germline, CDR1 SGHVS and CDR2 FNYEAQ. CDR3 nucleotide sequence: TGTGCCAGCAGCTTGGGGGGGGACTCATCTACCGAGCAGTACTTC. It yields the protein CASSLGGDSSTEQYF.

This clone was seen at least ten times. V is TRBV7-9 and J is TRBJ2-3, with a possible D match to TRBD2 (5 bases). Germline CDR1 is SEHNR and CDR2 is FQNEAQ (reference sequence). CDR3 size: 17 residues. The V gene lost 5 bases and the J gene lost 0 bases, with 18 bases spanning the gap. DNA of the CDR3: TGTGCCAGCAGCCCTCAGGACTTCTGGGGTAGCACAGATACGCAGTATTTT. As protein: CASSPQDFWGSTDTQYF.

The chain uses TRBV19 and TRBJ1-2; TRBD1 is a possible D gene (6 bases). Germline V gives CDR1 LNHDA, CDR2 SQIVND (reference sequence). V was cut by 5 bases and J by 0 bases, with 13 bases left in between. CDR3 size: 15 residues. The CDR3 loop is CASSGSTGANYGYTF. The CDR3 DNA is TGTGCCAGTAGTGGCTCGACAGGAGCTAACTATGGCTACACCTTC.

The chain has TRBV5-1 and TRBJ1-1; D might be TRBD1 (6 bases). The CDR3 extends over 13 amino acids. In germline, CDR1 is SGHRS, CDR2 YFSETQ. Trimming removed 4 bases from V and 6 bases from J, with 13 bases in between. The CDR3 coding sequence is TGCGCCAGCAGCCGTGACGGGGGGCCTGAAGCTTTCTTT. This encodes CASSRDGGPEAFF.

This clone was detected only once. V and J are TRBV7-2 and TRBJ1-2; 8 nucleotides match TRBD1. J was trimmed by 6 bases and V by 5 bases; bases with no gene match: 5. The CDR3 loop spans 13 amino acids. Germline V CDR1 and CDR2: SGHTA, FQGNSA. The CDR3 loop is CASSQAGGNGYTF. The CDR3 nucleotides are TGTGCCAGCAGCCAGGCAGGGGGCAATGGCTACACCTTC.

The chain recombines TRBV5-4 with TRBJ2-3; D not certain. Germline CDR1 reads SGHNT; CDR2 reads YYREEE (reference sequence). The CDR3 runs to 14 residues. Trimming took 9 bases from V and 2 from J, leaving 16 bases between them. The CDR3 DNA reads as TGTGCCACCCAGCCCCAGGCCTTCACAGATACGCAGTATTTT. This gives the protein CATQPQAFTDTQYF.

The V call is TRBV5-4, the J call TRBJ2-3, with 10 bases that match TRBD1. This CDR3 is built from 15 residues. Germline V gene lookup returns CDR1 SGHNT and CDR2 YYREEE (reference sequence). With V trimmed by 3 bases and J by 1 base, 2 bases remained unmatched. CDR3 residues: CASSWGTGGTDTQYF. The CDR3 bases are TGTGCCAGCAGCTGGGGGACAGGGGGCACAGATACGCAGTATTTT.

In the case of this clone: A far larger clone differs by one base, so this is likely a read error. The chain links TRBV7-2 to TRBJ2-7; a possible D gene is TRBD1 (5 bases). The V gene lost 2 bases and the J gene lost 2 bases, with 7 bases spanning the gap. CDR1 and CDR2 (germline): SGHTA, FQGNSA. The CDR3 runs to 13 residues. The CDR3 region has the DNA TGTGCCAGCAGCTTACGCAGGGCCTACGAGCAGTACTTC. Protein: CASSLRRAYEQYF.

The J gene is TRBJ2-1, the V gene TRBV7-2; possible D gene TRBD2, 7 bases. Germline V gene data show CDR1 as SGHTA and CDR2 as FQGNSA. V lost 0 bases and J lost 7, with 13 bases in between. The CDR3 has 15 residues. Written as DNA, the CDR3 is TGTGCCAGCAGCTTAGCGGGGGGGCTGGGTAATGAGCAGTTCTTC. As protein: CASSLAGGLGNEQFF.

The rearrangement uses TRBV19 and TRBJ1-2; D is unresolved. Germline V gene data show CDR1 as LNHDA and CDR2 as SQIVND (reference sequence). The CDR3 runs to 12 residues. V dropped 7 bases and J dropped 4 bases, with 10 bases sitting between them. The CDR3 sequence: CASKPGGYGYTF. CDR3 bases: TGTGCCAGTAAGCCCGGCGGCTATGGCTACACCTTC. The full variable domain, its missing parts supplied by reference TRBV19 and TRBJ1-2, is DGGITQSPKYLFRKEGQNVTLSCEQNLNHDAMYWYRQDPGQGLRLIYYSQIVNDFQKGDIAEGYSVSREKKESFPLTVTSAQKNPTAFYLCASKPGGYGYTFGSGTRLTVV.

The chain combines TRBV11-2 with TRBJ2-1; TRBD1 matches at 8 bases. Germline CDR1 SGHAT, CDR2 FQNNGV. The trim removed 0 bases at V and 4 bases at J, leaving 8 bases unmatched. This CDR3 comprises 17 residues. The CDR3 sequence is CASSLDRWTGSYNEQFF. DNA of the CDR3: TGTGCCAGCAGCTTAGATCGTTGGACAGGGTCTTACAATGAGCAGTTCTTC.

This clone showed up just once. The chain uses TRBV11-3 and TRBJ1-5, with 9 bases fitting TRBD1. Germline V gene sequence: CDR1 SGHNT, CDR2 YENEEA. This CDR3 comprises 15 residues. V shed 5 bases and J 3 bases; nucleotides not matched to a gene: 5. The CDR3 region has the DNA TGTGCCAGCAGCACCGGGACAGGGTCCAATCAGCCCCAGCATTTT. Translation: CASSTGTGSNQPQHF.

Here the CDR3 DNA reads TGTGCCAGTAGTTCTTGGGGGGATTCCAATCAGCCCCAGCATTTT. Protein: CASSSWGDSNQPQHF. The rearrangement uses TRBV19 and TRBJ1-5, with TRBD1 as a possible D gene (5 bases). The CDR3 loop spans 15 amino acids. V lost 5 bases and J 3 bases, leaving 14 bases between the germline ends. CDR1 and CDR2 (germline): LNHDA, SQIVND (reference sequence).

In DNA form, the CDR3 reads TGTGCCAGCAGCCAAAATCGACAAGGCAGCTACACCTTC. Translation: CASSQNRQGSYTF. V is TRBV3-1 (or the pseudogene TRBV3-2) and J is TRBJ1-2; D remains ambiguous. The CDR3 is made up of 13 amino acids. CDR1 LGHDT and CDR2 YNNKEL come from the germline V gene (reference sequence). Between the trimmed V and J ends, which lost 2 bases and 9 bases, there was a span of 13 bases.

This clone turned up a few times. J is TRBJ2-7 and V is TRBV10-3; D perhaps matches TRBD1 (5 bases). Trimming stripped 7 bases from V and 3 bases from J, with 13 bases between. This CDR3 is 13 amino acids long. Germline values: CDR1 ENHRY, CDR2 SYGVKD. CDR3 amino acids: CAIKGYGNYEQYF. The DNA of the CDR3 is TGTGCCATCAAGGGGTACGGAAACTACGAGCAGTACTTC.

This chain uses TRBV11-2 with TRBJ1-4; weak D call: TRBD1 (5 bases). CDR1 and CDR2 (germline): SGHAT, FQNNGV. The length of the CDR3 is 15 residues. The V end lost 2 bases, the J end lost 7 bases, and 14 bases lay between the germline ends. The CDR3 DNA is TGTGCCAGCAGCTTAATGGACCAGGGCCCTGAAAAACTGTTTTTT. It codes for CASSLMDQGPEKLFF.

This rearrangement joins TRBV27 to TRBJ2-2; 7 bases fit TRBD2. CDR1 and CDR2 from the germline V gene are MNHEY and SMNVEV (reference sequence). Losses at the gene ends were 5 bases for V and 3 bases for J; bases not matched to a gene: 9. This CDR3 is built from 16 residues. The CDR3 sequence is CASSVQRTSDTGELFF. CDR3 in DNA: TGTGCCAGCAGTGTCCAGAGGACTAGTGACACCGGGGAGCTGTTTTTT.

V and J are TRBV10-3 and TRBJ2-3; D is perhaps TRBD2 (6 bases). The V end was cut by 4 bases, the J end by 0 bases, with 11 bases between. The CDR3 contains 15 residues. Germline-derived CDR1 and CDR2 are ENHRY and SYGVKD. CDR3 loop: CAISVGLPSTDTQYF. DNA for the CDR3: TGTGCCATCAGTGTAGGACTACCTAGCACAGATACGCAGTATTTT.

The CDR3 bases are TGTGCCAGCAGCCAGGGGGGACAGGGCGGGGAGCTGTTTTTT. This translates into CASSQGGQGGELFF. The chain carries TRBV3-1 (or the pseudogene TRBV3-2) and TRBJ2-2; 9 nucleotides line up with TRBD1. Germline V gene data show CDR1 as LGHDT and CDR2 as YNNKEL (reference sequence). CDR3 length equals 14 residues. The V gene end was trimmed by 3 bases and the J gene end by 7 bases; junction bases not matched to a gene: 3.

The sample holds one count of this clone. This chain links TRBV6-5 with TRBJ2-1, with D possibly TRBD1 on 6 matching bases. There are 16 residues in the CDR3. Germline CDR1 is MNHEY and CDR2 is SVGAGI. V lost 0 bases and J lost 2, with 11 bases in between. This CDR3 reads CASSYSSGDTYNEQFF. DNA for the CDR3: TGTGCCAGCAGTTACTCGAGTGGGGACACCTACAATGAGCAGTTCTTC.

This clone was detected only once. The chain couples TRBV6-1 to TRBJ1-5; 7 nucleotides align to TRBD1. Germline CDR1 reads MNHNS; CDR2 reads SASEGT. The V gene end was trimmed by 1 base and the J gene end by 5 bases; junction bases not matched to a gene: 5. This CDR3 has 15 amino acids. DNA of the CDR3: TGTGCCAGCAGTGAAGGGGACAGACTGCATCAGCCCCAGCATTTT. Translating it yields CASSEGDRLHQPQHF.

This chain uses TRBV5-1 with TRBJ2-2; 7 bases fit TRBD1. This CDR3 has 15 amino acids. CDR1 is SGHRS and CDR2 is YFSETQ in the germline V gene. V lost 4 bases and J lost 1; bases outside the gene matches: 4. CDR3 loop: CASSRGQLNTGELFF. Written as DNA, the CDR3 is TGCGCCAGCAGCCGGGGACAGTTGAACACCGGGGAGCTGTTTTTT.